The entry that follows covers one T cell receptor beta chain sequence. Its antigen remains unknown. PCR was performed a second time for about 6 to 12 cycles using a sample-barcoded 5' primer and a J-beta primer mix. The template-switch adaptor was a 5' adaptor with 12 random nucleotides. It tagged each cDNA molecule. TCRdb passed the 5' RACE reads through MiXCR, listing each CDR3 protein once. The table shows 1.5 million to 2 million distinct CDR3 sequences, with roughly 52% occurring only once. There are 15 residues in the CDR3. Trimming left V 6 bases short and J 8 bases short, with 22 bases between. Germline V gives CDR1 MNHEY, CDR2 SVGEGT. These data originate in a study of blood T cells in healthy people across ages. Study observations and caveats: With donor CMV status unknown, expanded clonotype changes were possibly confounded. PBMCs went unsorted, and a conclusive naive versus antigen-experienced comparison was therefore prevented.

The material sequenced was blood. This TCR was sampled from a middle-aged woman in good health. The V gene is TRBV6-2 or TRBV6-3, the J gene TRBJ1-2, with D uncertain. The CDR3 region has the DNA TGTGCCAGCAGACAGACGGCAGAGATCCGTGGGGGCTACACCTTC. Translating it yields CASRQTAEIRGGYTF.